The 18 T cell receptor beta chains reported below all come from one sample, sequenced in a study of blood T cell repertoires in COVID-19. This table comes from immunoSEQ multiplex PCR, and its TCRdb copy is limited to in-frame clones, with some not included. The repertoire holds fewer than 300,000 clones, with 80% to 85% as singletons. The sample was peripheral blood. All receptors derive from a person in their 70s with COVID-19, enrolled during active disease.

The chain links TRBV7-2 to TRBJ2-5; 10 nucleotides line up with TRBD1. Germline V gene sequence: CDR1 SGHTA, CDR2 FQGNSA. This CDR3 spans 15 amino acids. Trimming cost V 5 bases and J 5 bases; bases outside gene matches: 8. The CDR3 nucleotides read TGTGCCAGCAGCCCCGACAGGGGGCGGTGGGAGACCCAGTACTTC. This translates into CASSPDRGRWETQYF.

This clone was counted once. V and J are TRBV27 and TRBJ2-2, with a tentative D call TRBD1 (6 bases). This CDR3 spans 17 amino acids. Germline V gene lookup returns CDR1 MNHEY and CDR2 SMNVEV (reference sequence). V shed 4 bases and J shed 2 bases, with 17 bases lying between them. The CDR3 DNA follows: TGTGCCAGCAGTTCCCCAAACGACAGGTCTAACACCGGGGAGCTGTTTTTT. As protein: CASSSPNDRSNTGELFF.

A few counts support this clone. The chain uses TRBV5-1 and TRBJ2-1; 9 bases line up with TRBD1. Per the germline V gene, CDR1 is SGHRS and CDR2 is YFSETQ. The CDR3 is 15 residues long. V lost 0 bases, J lost 6 bases, and 4 bases stayed unmatched. The CDR3 DNA is TGCGCCAGCAGCTTGGGACAGGGGGACATCAATGAGCAGTTCTTC. It is translated as CASSLGQGDINEQFF.

CDR3 loop: CASSQRPGTGVEEAFF. In nucleotides, the CDR3 is TGTGCCAGCAGTCAGCGTCCCGGGACAGGGGTGGAGGAAGCTTTCTTT. The V and J genes are TRBV7-3 and TRBJ1-1; 10 nucleotides line up with TRBD1. Germline V lookup: CDR1 SGHTA, CDR2 FQGTGA. V shed 6 bases, J shed 8 bases, and the junction held 15 bases outside the gene matches. The CDR3 contains 16 residues.

CDR3 nucleotide sequence: TGTGCCAGCAGCTTAATGGCTAGCGACTACAATGAGCAGTTCTTC. Translated, it gives CASSLMASDYNEQFF. The chain carries TRBV7-3 and TRBJ2-1; maybe TRBD2 (6 bases). V was trimmed by 1 base and J by 3 bases, leaving 10 bases between them. Germline V gives CDR1 SGHTA, CDR2 FQGTGA. The CDR3 is 15 residues long.

The chain is built from TRBV5-1 and TRBJ1-2, with D tentatively TRBD1 (5 bases). V lost 2 bases to trimming and J lost 13 bases, with 15 bases between them. The CDR3 extends over 12 amino acids. Germline V lookup: CDR1 SGHRS, CDR2 YFSETQ. This CDR3 is CASSFPDSSPTF. Here the CDR3 DNA reads TGCGCCAGCAGCTTCCCCGACAGCTCGCCCACCTTC.

The chain is built from TRBV7-2 and TRBJ2-3; 9 bases agree with TRBD1. V shed 5 bases and J 4 bases; nucleotides not matched to a gene: 4. The CDR3 is 14 residues long. The germline V gene has CDR1 SGHTA and CDR2 FQGNSA. The CDR3 here is CASSRRDRADTQYF. The CDR3 nucleotides are TGTGCCAGCAGCCGCCGGGACAGGGCAGATACGCAGTATTTT.

J is TRBJ1-3 and V is TRBV6-5; the match to TRBD1 covers 8 bases. This CDR3 comprises 15 residues. Germline CDR1 reads MNHEY; CDR2 reads SVGAGI. Trimming cost V 6 bases and J 2 bases; bases outside gene matches: 6. In DNA form, the CDR3 reads TGTGCCAGCAGGAACCTGGACAGGGCTGGAAACACCATATATTTT. It yields the protein CASRNLDRAGNTIYF.

The chain uses TRBV5-4 and TRBJ2-1; 7 bases align to TRBD1. CDR1 and CDR2 from the germline V gene are SGHNT and YYREEE (reference sequence). V was clipped by 4 bases and J by 5 bases; unmatched bases: 12. The CDR3 contains 16 residues. The CDR3 DNA reads TGTGCCAGCAGCGGCCGGGTACAGGGGAAAAACAATGAGCAGTTCTTC. Its translation is CASSGRVQGKNNEQFF. Drawing the rest from reference TRBV5-4 and TRBJ2-1, the complete variable domain is ETGVTQSPTHLIKTRGQQVTLRCSSQSGHNTVSWYQQALGQGPQFIFQYYREEENGRGNFPPRFSGLQFPNYSSELNVNALELDDSALYLCASSGRVQGKNNEQFFGPGTRLTVL.

The CDR3: CASRSSGGPTGELFF. The CDR3 DNA reads TGTGCCAGCAGGTCGAGCGGGGGGCCCACCGGGGAGCTGTTTTTT. The chain has TRBV7-2 and TRBJ2-2, with TRBD2 identical over 9 bases. The CDR3 loop spans 15 amino acids. Germline V gene data show CDR1 as SGHTA and CDR2 as FQGNSA. Unmatched junction bases numbered 6, after V lost 6 bases and J lost 4 bases.

The chain uses TRBV21-1 and TRBJ2-7; the D segment call TRBD2 is taken from the table without a DNA check. TRBV21-1 is recorded as a pseudogene. CDR3 length equals 15 residues. CDR3 nucleotides: TGTGCCAGCAGCAAAGCGCGGGATACCTCCTACGAGCAGTACTTC. Translating gives CASSKARDTSYEQYF.

Here the CDR3 DNA reads TGTGCCAGCAGGAGGGGGTCAACTAATGAAAAACTGTTTTTT. Protein product: CASRRGSTNEKLFF. The chain recombines TRBV7-8 with TRBJ1-4; a possible D gene is TRBD1 (6 bases). The CDR3 is 14 residues long. Looked up from germline, CDR1 is SGHVS and CDR2 is FQNEAQ. V gave up 6 bases and J gave up 0 bases, with 8 bases separating them.

Written as DNA, the CDR3 is TGTGCCAGCAGGCTGACTAGCGGGGAGTACAATGAGCAGTTCTTC. This encodes CASRLTSGEYNEQFF. The gene calls are TRBV11-2 and TRBJ2-1; 11 positions agree with TRBD2. The CDR3 extends over 15 amino acids. V dropped 6 bases and J dropped 4; count of bases not matched to a gene: 5. In germline, CDR1 is SGHAT, CDR2 FQNNGV.

The chain uses TRBV5-1 and TRBJ2-3; TRBD2 agrees at 7 bases. This CDR3 has 15 residues. Germline loops: CDR1 SGHRS, CDR2 YFSETQ. The trim removed 2 bases at V and 0 bases at J, leaving 3 bases unmatched. Here the CDR3 DNA reads TGCGCCAGCAGCTTAGCGGGGACTAGCACAGATACGCAGTATTTT. Protein: CASSLAGTSTDTQYF.

The chain recombines TRBV9 with TRBJ1-3; 8 nucleotides line up with TRBD1. Germline assignment: CDR1 SGDLS and CDR2 YYNGEE. This CDR3 is 18 amino acids long. V was clipped by 1 base and J by 4 bases; unmatched bases: 13. CDR3 DNA: TGTGCCAGCAGCGTATCCGACAGGGGTTCATCGGCCGGAAACACCATATATTTT. Its translation: CASSVSDRGSSAGNTIYF.

This chain joins TRBV19 and TRBJ2-1, with 8 bases identical to TRBD2. The junction had 14 bases not matched to a gene; V was cut back by 3 bases and J by 7 bases. The CDR3 is made up of 17 amino acids. The germline V gene has CDR1 LNHDA and CDR2 SQIVND (reference sequence). CDR3 DNA sequence: TGTGCCAGTAGTATGTCGTCAGCGGGAGATTACCATAATGAGCAGTTCTTC. Residues: CASSMSSAGDYHNEQFF.

The CDR3, as DNA: TGCGCCAGCAGCTTGGGCCCCGGACAGGGGAACACTGAAGCTTTCTTT. Amino acid sequence: CASSLGPGQGNTEAFF. The rearrangement uses TRBV5-1 and TRBJ1-1, with 8 bases aligning to TRBD1. The CDR3 extends over 16 amino acids. Germline CDR1 SGHRS, CDR2 YFSETQ. V lost 0 bases and J lost 1; bases outside the gene matches: 5.

The rearrangement uses TRBV6-6 and TRBJ2-1, with 8 bases aligning to TRBD1. Germline V gives CDR1 MNHNY, CDR2 SVGAGI (reference sequence). CDR3 length: 15 amino acids. Germline trimming cut 6 bases from V and 10 bases from J; bases unmatched to any gene: 14. CDR3 amino acids: CASSGTGGSGEEQFF. The DNA for the CDR3 is TGTGCCAGCAGCGGTACAGGGGGGTCTGGAGAAGAGCAGTTCTTC.